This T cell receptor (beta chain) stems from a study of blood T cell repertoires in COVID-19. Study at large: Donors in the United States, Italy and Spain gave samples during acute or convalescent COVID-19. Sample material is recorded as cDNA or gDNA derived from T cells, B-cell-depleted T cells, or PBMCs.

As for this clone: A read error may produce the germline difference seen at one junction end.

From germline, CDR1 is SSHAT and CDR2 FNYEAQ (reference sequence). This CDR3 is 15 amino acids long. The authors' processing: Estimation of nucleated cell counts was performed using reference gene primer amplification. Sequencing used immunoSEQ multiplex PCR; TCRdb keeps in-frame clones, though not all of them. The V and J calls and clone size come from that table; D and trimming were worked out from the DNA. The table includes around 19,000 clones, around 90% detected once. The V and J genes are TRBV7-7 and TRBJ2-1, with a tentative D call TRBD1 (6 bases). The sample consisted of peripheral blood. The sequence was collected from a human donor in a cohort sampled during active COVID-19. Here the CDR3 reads CASSLARRGYNEQFF. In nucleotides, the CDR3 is TGTGCTAGCAGCTTAGCGCGCAGGGGATACAATGAGCAGTTCTTC.